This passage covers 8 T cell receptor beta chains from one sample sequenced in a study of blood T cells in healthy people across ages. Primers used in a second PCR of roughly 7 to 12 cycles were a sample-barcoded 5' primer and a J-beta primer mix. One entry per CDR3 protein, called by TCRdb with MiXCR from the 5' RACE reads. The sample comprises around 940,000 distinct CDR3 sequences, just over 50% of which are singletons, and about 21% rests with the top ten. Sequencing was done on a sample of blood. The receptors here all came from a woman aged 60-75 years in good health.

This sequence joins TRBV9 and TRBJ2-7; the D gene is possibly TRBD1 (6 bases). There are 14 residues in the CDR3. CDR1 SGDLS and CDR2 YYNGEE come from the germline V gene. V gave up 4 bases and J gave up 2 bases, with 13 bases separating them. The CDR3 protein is CASSQAGQPYEQYF. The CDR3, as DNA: TGTGCCAGCAGCCAAGCCGGACAGCCCTACGAGCAGTACTTC.

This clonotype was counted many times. CDR3 residues: CASSRDTSYEQYF. In nucleotides, the CDR3 is TGTGCCAGCAGCCGGGACACCTCCTACGAGCAGTACTTC. This chain connects TRBV7-9 to TRBJ2-7, with D perhaps TRBD1 (6 bases). This CDR3 has 13 amino acids. CDR1 is SEHNR, CDR2 FQNEAQ, per germline (reference sequence). The V end was cut by 5 bases, the J end by 0 bases, with 8 bases between.

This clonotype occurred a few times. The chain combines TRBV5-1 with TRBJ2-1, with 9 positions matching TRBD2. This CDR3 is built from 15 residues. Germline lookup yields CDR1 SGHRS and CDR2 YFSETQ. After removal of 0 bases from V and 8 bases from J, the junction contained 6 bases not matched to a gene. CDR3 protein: CASSLGLAGRDEQFF. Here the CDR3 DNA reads TGCGCCAGCAGCTTGGGGCTAGCGGGACGGGATGAGCAGTTCTTC.

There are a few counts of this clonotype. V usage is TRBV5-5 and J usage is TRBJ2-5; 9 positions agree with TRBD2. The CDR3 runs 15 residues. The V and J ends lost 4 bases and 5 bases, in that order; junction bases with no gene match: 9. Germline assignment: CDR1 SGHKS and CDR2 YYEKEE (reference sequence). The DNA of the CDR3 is TGTGCCAGCAGCGGGGGTAGCGGGAGAATTGAGACCCAGTACTTC. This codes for CASSGGSGRIETQYF.

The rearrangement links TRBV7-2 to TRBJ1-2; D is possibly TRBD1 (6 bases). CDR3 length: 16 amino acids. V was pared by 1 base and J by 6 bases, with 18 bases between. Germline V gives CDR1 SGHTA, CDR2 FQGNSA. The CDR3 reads CASSLGGGGIVDGYTF. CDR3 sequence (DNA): TGTGCCAGCAGCTTAGGGGGGGGCGGCATCGTCGATGGCTACACCTTC. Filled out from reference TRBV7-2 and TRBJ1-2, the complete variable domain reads GAGVSQSPSNKVTEKGKDVELRCDPISGHTALYWYRQSLGQGLEFLIYFQGNSAPDKSGLPSDRFSAERTGGSVSTLTIQRTQQEDSAVYLCASSLGGGGIVDGYTFGSGTRLTVV.

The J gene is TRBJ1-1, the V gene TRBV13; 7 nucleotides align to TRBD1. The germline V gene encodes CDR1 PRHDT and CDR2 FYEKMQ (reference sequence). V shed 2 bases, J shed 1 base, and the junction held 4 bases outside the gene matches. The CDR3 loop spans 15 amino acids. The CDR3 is CASSLSGGRNTEAFF. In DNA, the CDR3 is TGTGCCAGCAGCTTATCAGGGGGGCGGAACACTGAAGCTTTCTTT.

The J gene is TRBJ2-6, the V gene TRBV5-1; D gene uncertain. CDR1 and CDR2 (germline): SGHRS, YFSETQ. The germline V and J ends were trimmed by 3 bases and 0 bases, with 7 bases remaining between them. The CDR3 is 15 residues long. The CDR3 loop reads CASSSTSSGANVLTF. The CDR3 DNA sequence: TGCGCCAGCAGCTCGACCAGCTCTGGGGCCAACGTCCTGACTTTC.

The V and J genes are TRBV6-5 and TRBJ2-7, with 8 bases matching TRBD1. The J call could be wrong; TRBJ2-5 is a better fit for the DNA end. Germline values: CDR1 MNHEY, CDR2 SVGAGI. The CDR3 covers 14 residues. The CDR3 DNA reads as TGTGCCAGCAGCACAGACAGGGGTGAGGAGACCCAGTACTTC. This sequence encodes CASSTDRGEETQYF.